This record concerns one T cell receptor beta chain sequence. Its recognized antigen is unknown. The input lacks base qualities; no much larger clone sits a single base away. The data were taken from a study of T cell responses to AZD1222 COVID-19 vaccine (dated by TCRdb to 2020 to 2023). With respect to the entire study: AZD1222 recipients given second doses at about 4 weeks or at about 12 weeks were pooled, since spike-specific TCR depth and breadth were not found to differ between the two schedules. A total of about 230 trial participants underwent TCR sequencing, of whom approximately 210 received two doses of AZD1222 and about 25 received two doses of the MenACWY control vaccine. Trial participants were enrolled into age subgroups of 18-55, 56-69 and 70-plus years, which contained roughly 150, 30 and 60 TCR-sequenced participants, respectively.

The CDR3 regions of human TCRbeta chains were analyzed by immunosequencing. Concerning the study's data processing: TCRs in the repertoires were matched against a reference library of SARS-CoV-2-specific TCRs that had been generated with the MIRA antigen-specificity platform. Breadth meant the fraction of unique TCRs that were SARS-CoV-2-associated, whereas depth meant the fraction of total T cells that were SARS-CoV-2-associated. Each spike-specific TCR was assigned to its reactive spike region and to a CD4 or CD8 class using the MIRA data. Log10-transformed breadth and depth values were compared by one-way ANOVA with Sidak's multiple comparisons tests. The clones in this table, taken by TCRdb from immuneACCESS, are in-frame only. Not every clone is retained; where verified, under half of the shortfall comes from an unresolved V gene, and the cause of the rest is unknown. Clone size and the V and J calls come from that table; the DNA yielded D and trimming. Present in this sample are approximately 150,000 clones, around 90% of which were seen just once. Clones ranked in the top ten supply around 1.7% of the sample.

The CDR3 holds 17 amino acids from the cysteine to the phenylalanine. Only the CDR3 DNA stays, 51 bases, in frame from base 1. The germline V gene yields SGDLS for CDR1 and YYNGEE for CDR2. V and J are trimmed by 4 bases and 7 bases, and the gene matches miss 13 bases of the junction. General conclusions and limits of the study: Conclusions about previously exposed vaccinees were limited because only six AZD1222 recipients were SARS-CoV-2 seropositive at baseline. Because no day 14 peak-response samples were available, the repertoires could be characterized only after the peak T cell response. The vaccine-associated CD4 TCRs covered the entire spike protein, and the dominant responses fell in regions 160-218 and 743-854. Participants were mostly white British, with more females than males. The authors suggested clonal diversity may have been underestimated. After two AZD1222 doses, both the breadth and the depth of spike-specific TCRs were significantly higher than at day 0 and than in MenACWY recipients. The 56-69-year group was small, and its depth increase did not reach significance, likely because of low power. Reportedly, close to half of the unique spike-specific TCRs recognized epitopes lying outside the regions that are mutated in the B.1.351 and B.1.1.7 variants.

Read against the paper, the sample's time point label means: baseline before first vaccination. Vaccinee samples came from UK trials COV001 and COV002, including a single-blind randomized controlled phase 2/3 trial of AZD1222 (ChAdOx1 nCoV-19) in healthy adults. Trial participant PBMC samples were collected at day 0 and day 28 after the second dose for TCRbeta chain sequencing. The chain couples TRBV9 to TRBJ2-2; TRBD2 agrees with 10 junctional bases. The sample in question was peripheral blood, obtained on day 0 of AZD1222 vaccination. The source is an adult in good health. Read as DNA, the sequence is TGTGCCAGCAGCCCACGCCCTAGCGGGAGAGAGAGCGGGGAGCTGTTTTTT. It is translated as CASSPRPSGRESGELFF.